This T cell receptor (beta chain) derives from a study of CD8 T cells in Susac syndrome (dated by TCRdb to the late 2010s). The study in broad terms: Of the Susac syndrome patients who were sequenced, over five had clinically active disease and 8 or 9 were in clinical remission. CD8+ T cell repertoire clonality was compared between some 12 healthy donors, approximately 14 Susac syndrome patients and approximately 16 multiple sclerosis patients. Repertoire sequencing was used to test whether CD8+ T cell activation and differentiation in Susac syndrome was antigen driven. Susac syndrome patients were therapy-naive, on corticosteroids (some also receiving IVIg), or on IVIg alone at blood withdrawal. General conclusions and limits of the study: In the total CD8+ and CD8+ TEMRA repertoires, 15 to 20 and five Susac-specific public clones, respectively, were identified. Susac syndrome CD8+ repertoires showed clonal expansion, highest in CD8+ TEMRA cells and greater in clinically active than remitting patients. The number of individuals in the TCR sequencing and HLA analysis was acknowledged as relatively small.

Looking up the germline V gene yields CDR1 ENHRY and CDR2 SYGVKD. The CDR3 numbers 15 residues from cysteine through phenylalanine. The kept DNA is CDR3 alone, 45 bases in frame from the first base. Trimming takes 6 bases off V and 9 bases off J; junction bases not matched to a gene: 12. Peripheral blood CD8+ and CD4+ T cells from healthy donors, Susac syndrome patients and multiple sclerosis patients were profiled using high-throughput TCR beta sequencing. Susac syndrome patients met recently defined diagnostic criteria for definite or probable disease. Bulk CD8+ and CD4+ T cells were purified by magnetic negative isolation, whereas CD8+ TEMRA cells were enriched by FACS. Blood was drawn into EDTA tubes, processed within 24 hours, and PBMCs were isolated by density gradient centrifugation. PBMCs intended for TCR sequencing were frozen in liquid nitrogen and were later thawed in a 37 degrees C water bath. Purity of sorted or isolated CD4+, CD8+ and CD8+ TEMRA cells was at least 90%.

RNA was extracted using the RNeasy kit, and roughly 0.45 to 1 ug of the RNA was reverse transcribed with random hexamers. The immunoSEQ multiplex PCR assay, covering 54 Vbeta and 13 Jbeta segments, was used to amplify TCR beta CDR3 regions. PCR amplification bias was corrected by using a synthetic template baseline for primer optimization and computational correction. The study's own analysis went as follows. Reads were annotated to V, D and J genes per IMGT and analyzed with immunoSEQ Analyzer, keeping only productive sequences. Clonality was computed as one minus Shannon entropy normalized by log2 of the number of productive unique sequences. Public and private clones were assessed among the 100 most prevalent clones of each patient and control. Clones were defined as Susac-specific if absent from the healthy and MS cohorts, from approximately 1,100 published viral clones and from other ImmuneACCESS disease sequences. TCRdb applied fastp at Q25 and MiXCR to the public reads, then kept only in-frame beta chains. Every CDR3 protein is listed once, alongside the most common genes and DNA of its rows. TCRdb's processing, not the authors' own work, is the source of the V and J calls. This sample gives around 69,000 distinct CDR3 sequences in total; roughly 92% of them show up just once. 0.45% of the sample goes to the ten largest clones.

With respect to this clonotype: The target of this receptor is not known. Per-nucleotide qualities are absent, and no much larger clonotype sits a single base away.

The sequenced material came from CD8+ T cells from PBMCs. This sequence uses TRBV10-3 and TRBJ2-1; 9 junctional bases match TRBD1. The receptor's source is a human donor with Susac syndrome. The CDR3 protein is CAIRLDRGIWSEQFF. The nucleotide sequence is TGTGCCATCAGGCTGGACAGGGGAATATGGAGTGAGCAGTTCTTC.